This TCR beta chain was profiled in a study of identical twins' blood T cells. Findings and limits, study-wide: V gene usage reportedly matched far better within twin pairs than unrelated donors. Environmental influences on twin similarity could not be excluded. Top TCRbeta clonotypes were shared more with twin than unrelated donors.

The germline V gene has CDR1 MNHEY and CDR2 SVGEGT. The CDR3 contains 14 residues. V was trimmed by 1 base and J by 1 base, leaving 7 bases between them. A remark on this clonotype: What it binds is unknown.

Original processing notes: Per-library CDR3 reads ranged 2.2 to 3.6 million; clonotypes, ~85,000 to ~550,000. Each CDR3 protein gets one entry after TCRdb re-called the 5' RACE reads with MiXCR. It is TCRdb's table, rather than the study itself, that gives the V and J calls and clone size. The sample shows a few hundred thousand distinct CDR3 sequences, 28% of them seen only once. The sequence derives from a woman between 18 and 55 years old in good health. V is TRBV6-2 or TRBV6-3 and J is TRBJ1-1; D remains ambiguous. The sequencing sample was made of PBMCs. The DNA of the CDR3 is TGTGCCAGCAGTTACTGGGGTTCGAACACTGAAGCTTTCTTT. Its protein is CASSYWGSNTEAFF.